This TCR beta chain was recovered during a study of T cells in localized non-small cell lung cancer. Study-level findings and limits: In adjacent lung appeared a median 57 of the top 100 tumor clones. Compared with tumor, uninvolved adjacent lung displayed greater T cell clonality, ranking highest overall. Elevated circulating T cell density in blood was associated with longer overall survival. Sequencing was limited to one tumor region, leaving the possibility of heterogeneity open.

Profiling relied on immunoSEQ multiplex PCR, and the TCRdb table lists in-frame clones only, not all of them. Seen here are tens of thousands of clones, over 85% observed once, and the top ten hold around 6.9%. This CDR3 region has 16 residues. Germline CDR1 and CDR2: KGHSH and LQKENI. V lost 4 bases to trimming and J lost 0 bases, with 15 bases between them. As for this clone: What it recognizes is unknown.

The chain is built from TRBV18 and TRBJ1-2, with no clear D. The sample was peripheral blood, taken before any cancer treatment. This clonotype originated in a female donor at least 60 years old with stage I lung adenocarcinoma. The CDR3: CASSLAGSNTNYGYTF. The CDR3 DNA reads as TGTGCCAGCTCACTCGCCGGGTCTAACACTAACTATGGCTACACCTTC.